The 8 T cell receptor beta chains reported below all come from one sample, sequenced in a study of control samples from healthy donors and cancer patients. Libraries were prepared by immunoSEQ multiplex PCR; TCRdb keeps only in-frame clonotypes and omits some of them. The sample contains more than 70,000 clones, about 94% of which appear only once. Sequences were obtained from blood. Every receptor here comes from a woman between 25 and 40 years old in good health.

The chain carries TRBV4-1 and TRBJ2-5; D is unclear. CDR1 and CDR2 from the germline V gene are MGHRA and YSYEKL. V lost 5 bases and J 3 bases, leaving 19 bases between the germline ends. The CDR3 totals 16 residues. The chain's CDR3 is CASSKTFPPYEETQYF. DNA of the CDR3: TGCGCCAGCAGCAAAACCTTCCCGCCCTATGAAGAGACCCAGTACTTC.

V gene TRBV18 combines with J gene TRBJ1-6, with D possibly matching TRBD1 (6 bases). V lost 3 bases, J lost 5 bases, and 8 bases lay in between. Germline loops: CDR1 KGHSH, CDR2 LQKENI. The CDR3 spans 14 residues. Written as DNA, the CDR3 is TGTGCCAGCTCACCGGCAGGGGATAATTCACCCCTCCACTTT. It yields the protein CASSPAGDNSPLHF. The variable domain in full, completed from reference TRBV18 and TRBJ1-6, reads NAGVMQNPRHLVRRRGQEARLRCSPMKGHSHVYWYRQLPEEGLKFMVYLQKENIIDESGMPKERFSAEFPKEGPSILRIQQVVRGDSAAYFCASSPAGDNSPLHFGNGTRLTVT.

The chain is built from TRBV11-2 and TRBJ2-3; 13 nucleotides agree with TRBD2. V dropped 4 bases and J dropped 0; count of bases not matched to a gene: 10. The germline V gene encodes CDR1 SGHAT and CDR2 FQNNGV. The CDR3 covers 19 residues. DNA of the CDR3: TGTGCCAGCAGCTCCACCGGGACTAGCGGGGACGATAGCACAGATACGCAGTATTTT. Translated: CASSSTGTSGDDSTDTQYF.

The rearrangement uses TRBV19 and TRBJ1-1; D remains ambiguous. The CDR3 has 15 residues. Germline V lookup: CDR1 LNHDA, CDR2 SQIVND (reference sequence). The ends were cut back, 1 base at V and 0 bases at J, with 9 bases in the middle. The CDR3 DNA is TGTGCCAGTAGTATAGGAGTCGGTATGAACACTGAAGCTTTCTTT. Protein: CASSIGVGMNTEAFF. Supplemented by reference TRBV19 and TRBJ1-1, the full variable domain reads DGGITQSPKYLFRKEGQNVTLSCEQNLNHDAMYWYRQDPGQGLRLIYYSQIVNDFQKGDIAEGYSVSREKKESFPLTVTSAQKNPTAFYLCASSIGVGMNTEAFFGQGTRLTVV.

This chain connects TRBV5-1 to TRBJ2-7; TRBD2 is a possible D gene (5 bases). There are 14 residues in the CDR3. V lost 0 bases to trimming and J lost 6 bases, with 13 bases between them. Germline V gene sequence: CDR1 SGHRS, CDR2 YFSETQ. CDR3 sequence reads: CASSLEAGIGEQYV. The CDR3 DNA is TGCGCCAGCAGCTTGGAGGCCGGGATTGGCGAGCAGTACGTC.

The gene calls are TRBV4-2 and TRBJ2-1, with 14 bases identical to TRBD2. This CDR3 has 16 amino acids. Trimming removed 1 base from V and 9 bases from J; junction bases left unmatched: 5. Germline lookup yields CDR1 LGHNA and CDR2 YNFKEQ. DNA of the CDR3: TGTGCCAGCAGCCAAGTTGGGACTAGCGGGGGCGGTGAGCAGTTCTTC. Its protein product is CASSQVGTSGGGEQFF.

The V gene is TRBV7-9, the J gene TRBJ1-3; D not resolved. V lost 1 base and J 0 bases, leaving 7 bases between the germline ends. Germline loops: CDR1 SEHNR, CDR2 FQNEAQ (reference sequence). The CDR3 contains 15 residues. CDR3 nucleotide sequence: TGTGCCAGCAGCTTAGATCCTGCCTCTGGAAACACCATATATTTT. This gives the protein CASSLDPASGNTIYF. Based on the CDR3 plus reference TRBV7-9 and TRBJ1-3, the full variable domain is DTGVSQNPRHKITKRGQNVTFRCDPISEHNRLYWYRQTLGQGPEFLTYFQNEAQLEKSRLLSDRFSAERPKGSFSTLEIQRTEQGDSAMYLCASSLDPASGNTIYFGEGSWLTVV.

To note about this clone: The identical CDR3 is also encoded by other nucleotide sequences in the sample. The rearrangement joins TRBV7-9 to TRBJ2-3; TRBD2 matches 11 bases. The trim removed 5 bases at V and 3 bases at J, leaving 7 bases unmatched. The CDR3 has 16 residues. Germline loops: CDR1 SEHNR, CDR2 FQNEAQ (reference sequence). Here the CDR3 reads CASSRGASGGTDTQYF. In DNA, the CDR3 is TGTGCCAGCAGCCGGGGAGCTAGCGGGGGGACAGATACGCAGTATTTT.